A single sample is the source of the 8 T cell receptor beta chains below, sequenced in a study of regulatory T cells in long-lasting Graves disease. Time point reported: newly diagnosed GD, antithyroid drugs for less than 3 months. Scientists built the TCR library using RNA that was extracted from PBMCs. CDR3-region Arm-PCR and iRepertoire HTBI primers produced the TCR beta libraries. TCRdb called the multiplex PCR reads again in MiXCR, with one record for every CDR3 protein. This sample has hundreds of thousands of distinct CDR3 sequences, with about 12% found just once. This sample was shared with a second study, whose subject was T cells in Graves' hyperthyroidism and ophthalmopathy.

The material sequenced was peripheral blood mononuclear cells (PBMCs), taken at new diagnosis, from a patient treated with antithyroid drugs. The receptors originated from a woman in her thirties with Graves disease.

This clonotype has a handful of counts. This chain connects TRBV3-1 to TRBJ2-2; the D gene is possibly TRBD1 (6 bases). Germline values: CDR1 LGHDT, CDR2 YNNKEL (reference sequence). The CDR3 sequence is 16 residues long. Trimming cost V 6 bases and J 0 bases, with 14 bases left between them. In nucleotides, the CDR3 is TGTGCCAGCAGACACCGCAGGGGCGCGAACACCGGGGAGCTGTTTTTT. This gives the protein CASRHRRGANTGELFF.

This clonotype was counted ten times or more. The gene calls are TRBV6-2 or TRBV6-3 and TRBJ2-5, with 10 bases matching TRBD1. The ends lost 6 bases at V and 4 bases at J; junction bases unmatched: 5. CDR3 length: 14 residues. Germline CDR1 is MNHEY and CDR2 is SVGEGT. CDR3 residues: CASRRQGAGETQYF. CDR3 nucleotides: TGTGCCAGCAGGAGACAGGGGGCTGGAGAGACCCAGTACTTC.

Points on this clonotype: Given a much more abundant clone one base away, this may be a read error. This chain joins TRBV2 and TRBJ2-2; TRBD2 matches at 10 bases. The CDR3 is made up of 15 amino acids. Germline CDR1 and CDR2: SNHLY and FYNNEI. The V and J ends lost 8 bases and 8 bases, in that order; junction bases with no gene match: 11. The CDR3: CASCLPLAGTGELFF. For the CDR3, the DNA is TGTGCCAGCTGCTTGCCACTAGCGGGAACGGGGGAGCTGTTTTTT.

The table lists this clonotype with many counts. The J gene is TRBJ1-4, the V gene TRBV2; D is unresolved. This CDR3 has 15 residues. The V and J ends lost 4 bases and 7 bases respectively, with 16 bases between them. Germline V gives CDR1 SNHLY, CDR2 FYNNEI. The CDR3 spells CASSVQDGRSEKLFF. The CDR3 DNA sequence: TGTGCCAGCAGTGTGCAGGACGGGAGAAGTGAAAAACTGTTTTTT.

This clonotype was seen at least ten times. The chain is built from TRBV28 and TRBJ1-2, with D hard to call. Trimming removed 4 bases at V and 7 bases at J, with 10 bases between. CDR3 length equals 12 residues. The germline V gene encodes CDR1 MDHEN and CDR2 SYDVKM. The CDR3 DNA reads as TGTGCCAGCAGTTCATGGACCTTTGGCTACACCTTC. It yields the protein CASSSWTFGYTF.

This clonotype was seen repeatedly, ten times or more. The rearrangement uses TRBV28 and TRBJ1-5; no clear D. Trimming shortened V by 4 bases and J by 6 bases, and 22 bases separated the two germline ends. This CDR3 spans 17 amino acids. CDR1 is MDHEN, CDR2 SYDVKM, per germline. CDR3 amino acids: CASSSDTVGFGSQPQHF. As DNA, the CDR3 is TGTGCCAGCAGTTCAGATACGGTGGGGTTCGGGAGTCAGCCCCAGCATTTT.

This clonotype has a handful of counts. The V gene is TRBV5-4, the J gene TRBJ2-1, with 7 bases aligning to TRBD1. Germline CDR1 is SGHNT and CDR2 is YYREEE (reference sequence). The CDR3 is 13 residues long. With V trimmed by 4 bases and J by 5 bases, 3 bases remained unmatched. CDR3 region: CASSEGQNNEQFF. The DNA of the CDR3 is TGTGCCAGCAGCGAGGGACAGAACAATGAGCAGTTCTTC. Combining the CDR3 with reference TRBV5-4 and TRBJ2-1 gives the whole variable domain ETGVTQSPTHLIKTRGQQVTLRCSSQSGHNTVSWYQQALGQGPQFIFQYYREEENGRGNFPPRFSGLQFPNYSSELNVNALELDDSALYLCASSEGQNNEQFFGPGTRLTVL.

This clonotype was found many times. This chain joins TRBV27 and TRBJ2-2; weak D call: TRBD1 (6 bases). Trimming pared 5 bases from V and 3 bases from J, leaving 10 bases between. CDR3 length equals 14 residues. Germline V gene data show CDR1 as MNHEY and CDR2 as SMNVEV (reference sequence). CDR3 protein: CASSIRTDTGELFF. The CDR3 DNA is TGTGCCAGCAGTATCAGGACAGACACCGGGGAGCTGTTTTTT.